This entry lists 27 T cell receptor beta chains sequenced from one sample in a study of blood T cell repertoires in COVID-19. Clones were read by immunoSEQ multiplex PCR, and TCRdb kept only the in-frame ones, dropping some. The sample consists of about 130,000 clones, around 87% of them appearing once. The source material was peripheral blood. The receptor source for this set is an older woman with acute or convalescent COVID-19.

The rearrangement uses TRBV19 and TRBJ2-1, with 8 bases aligning to TRBD1. The CDR3 runs to 16 residues. The trim removed 4 bases at V and 8 bases at J, leaving 13 bases unmatched. Germline V CDR1 and CDR2: LNHDA, SQIVND (reference sequence). The CDR3 coding sequence is TGTGCCAGTAGTAGCCGGACAGGGCTAGGAGTCTATGAGCAGTTCTTC. Amino acids: CASSSRTGLGVYEQFF.

The chain is built from TRBV2 and TRBJ2-2; D is unresolved. V dropped 5 bases and J dropped 0 bases, with 10 bases sitting between them. Germline CDR1 reads SNHLY; CDR2 reads FYNNEI. CDR3 length: 15 residues. The CDR3, as DNA: TGTGCCAGCAGTTCCACTTTAGCGAACACCGGGGAGCTGTTTTTT. Amino acids: CASSSTLANTGELFF.

V is TRBV5-1 and J is TRBJ1-1, with D perhaps TRBD1 (5 bases). V was pared by 0 bases and J by 5 bases, with 11 bases between. The germline V gene has CDR1 SGHRS and CDR2 YFSETQ. The CDR3 is 14 residues long. The CDR3 here is CASSLAAGRTEAFF. Here the CDR3 DNA reads TGCGCCAGCAGCTTGGCGGCAGGGCGTACTGAAGCTTTCTTT.

The J gene is TRBJ2-2, the V gene TRBV3-1 (or the pseudogene TRBV3-2); weak D call: TRBD2 (5 bases). The CDR3 extends over 13 amino acids. V lost 3 bases and J lost 6, with 8 bases in between. The germline CDR1 and CDR2 sequences are LGHDT and YNNKEL (reference sequence). This CDR3 reads CASSQRAAGELFF. The CDR3 coding sequence is TGTGCCAGCAGCCAGCGAGCGGCCGGGGAGCTGTTTTTT.

The V call is TRBV10-3, the J call TRBJ1-1; D is unclear. CDR3 length equals 12 residues. Trimming shortened V by 4 bases and J by 7 bases, and 10 bases separated the two germline ends. CDR1 is ENHRY and CDR2 is SYGVKD in the germline V gene. The DNA of the CDR3 is TGTGCCATCAGTGTGACTAGGAATGAAGCTTTCTTT. This encodes CAISVTRNEAFF.

The chain has TRBV18 and TRBJ1-6; perhaps TRBD1 as D (5 bases). V gave up 1 base and J gave up 10 bases, with 14 bases separating them. Germline CDR1 reads KGHSH; CDR2 reads LQKENI. The CDR3 consists of 15 residues. In nucleotides, the CDR3 is TGTGCCAGCTCACCACAACGGCAGGGCGAATCACCCCTCCACTTT. As protein: CASSPQRQGESPLHF.

The V and J genes are TRBV6-5 and TRBJ2-5, with 9 bases that match TRBD1. The germline V gene encodes CDR1 MNHEY and CDR2 SVGAGI. CDR3 length: 15 residues. The V and J ends lost 4 bases and 5 bases, in that order; junction bases with no gene match: 8. As DNA, the CDR3 is TGTGCCAGCAGTTTGTCGGGACAGGGCCTTGAGACCCAGTACTTC. Residues: CASSLSGQGLETQYF.

The chain employs TRBV10-2 and TRBJ2-3; 10 bases fit TRBD2. CDR3 length equals 15 residues. Unmatched junction bases numbered 5, after V lost 7 bases and J lost 1 base. The germline V gene has CDR1 WSHSY and CDR2 SAAADI. CDR3 sequence (DNA): TGCGCCAGCACCATAGCGGGAGGCGGCACAGATACGCAGTATTTT. Protein product: CASTIAGGGTDTQYF.

The chain employs TRBV6-5 and TRBJ1-1, with TRBD1 as a possible D gene (6 bases). The germline gives CDR1 MNHEY, CDR2 SVGAGI. Trimming pared 7 bases from V and 4 bases from J, leaving 16 bases between. There are 14 residues in the CDR3. CDR3 DNA: TGTGCCAGCACCGAGGGGGGGCTACTCACTGAAGCTTTCTTT. It specifies CASTEGGLLTEAFF.

V usage is TRBV7-8 and J usage is TRBJ2-7; TRBD1 matches 10 bases. This CDR3 is built from 15 residues. Looked up from germline, CDR1 is SGHVS and CDR2 is FQNEAQ. Trimming at V came to 5 bases and at J to 4 bases, leaving 8 bases not matched to a gene. In DNA, the CDR3 is TGTGCCAGCAGCCGAGGCGGGACAGGGGAATACGAGCAGTACGTC. Its protein is CASSRGGTGEYEQYV.

The rearrangement joins TRBV2 to TRBJ1-3; maybe TRBD1 (6 bases). The CDR3 is 16 residues long. V shed 3 bases and J shed 4 bases, with 16 bases lying between them. Germline CDR1 and CDR2: SNHLY and FYNNEI. The CDR3 coding sequence is TGTGCCAGCAGTGAGGACATGTGGACAGTAGGAAACACCATATATTTT. Its protein product is CASSEDMWTVGNTIYF.

This chain connects TRBV6-5 to TRBJ2-7; 10 bases agree with TRBD1. The J segment lost 4 bases and the V segment lost 5 bases, leaving 8 bases of the junction unmatched. CDR1 MNHEY and CDR2 SVGAGI come from the germline V gene. This CDR3 is 15 amino acids long. This chain's CDR3 is CASSQIDRGHYEQYV. The CDR3, as DNA: TGTGCCAGCAGTCAAATCGACAGGGGGCATTACGAGCAGTACGTC.

CDR3 sequence: CASSFRPSGGYTF. The CDR3 DNA is TGTGCCAGCAGCTTCAGACCCAGCGGTGGCTACACCTTC. V usage is TRBV5-5 and J usage is TRBJ1-2; D remains ambiguous. The CDR3 length is 13 residues. The germline gives CDR1 SGHKS, CDR2 YYEKEE (reference sequence). With 2 bases removed from V and 7 bases from J, the gap between germline ends came to 12 bases. Together with reference TRBV5-5 and TRBJ1-2, the CDR3 gives the full variable domain: DAGVTQSPTHLIKTRGQQVTLRCSPISGHKSVSWYQQVLGQGPQFIFQYYEKEERGRGNFPDRFSARQFPNYSSELNVNALLLGDSALYLCASSFRPSGGYTFGSGTRLTVV.

In regard to this clone: Other nucleotide sequences from this sample produce the same CDR3. The chain is built from TRBV5-1 and TRBJ1-6; TRBD1 matches 10 bases. The CDR3 totals 14 residues. The V gene end was trimmed by 4 bases and the J gene end by 10 bases; junction bases not matched to a gene: 5. Per the germline V gene, CDR1 is SGHRS and CDR2 is YFSETQ. For the CDR3, the DNA is TGCGCCAGCAGCCTCGGGACAGGGGACTCACCCCTCCACTTT. Its translation is CASSLGTGDSPLHF.

The rearrangement links TRBV5-1 to TRBJ1-4, with 8 bases lining up with TRBD1. This CDR3 is 17 amino acids long. Germline loops: CDR1 SGHRS, CDR2 YFSETQ. Trimming cost V 0 bases and J 8 bases; bases outside gene matches: 12. The CDR3 DNA is TGCGCCAGCAGCTTGGAGGGGACAGGAGGGGTTGGGGAAAAACTGTTTTTT. Translated, it gives CASSLEGTGGVGEKLFF.

Here the CDR3 DNA reads TGTGCCAGCAGTGAAGGGCTAGCGGGACACAATGAGCAGTTCTTC. Translation: CASSEGLAGHNEQFF. The rearrangement uses TRBV6-1 and TRBJ2-1; TRBD2 matches 9 bases. The CDR3 totals 15 residues. J was trimmed by 5 bases and V by 1 base; bases with no gene match: 3. The V gene's germline CDR1 is MNHNS and CDR2 SASEGT.

The chain combines TRBV20-1 with TRBJ2-1; perhaps TRBD2 as D (6 bases). This CDR3 is built from 15 residues. V gave up 3 bases and J gave up 7 bases, with 19 bases separating them. The germline V gene has CDR1 DFQATT and CDR2 SNEGSKA (reference sequence). CDR3 coding DNA: TGCAGTGCTAGTTCGGGGACTGGGATGAGAAATGAGCAGTTCTTC. It codes for CSASSGTGMRNEQFF.

J is TRBJ2-3 and V is TRBV24-1; 11 positions agree with TRBD2. After removal of 3 bases from V and 0 bases from J, the junction contained 4 bases not matched to a gene. CDR1 and CDR2 from the germline V gene are KGHDR and SFDVKD. CDR3 size: 17 residues. CDR3 amino acids: CATSDPTSGASTDTQYF. The CDR3 coding sequence is TGTGCCACCAGTGATCCGACTAGCGGGGCTAGCACAGATACGCAGTATTTT.

This clone was counted once. The genes are TRBV11-2 and TRBJ2-5, with D perhaps matching TRBD2 (6 bases). The CDR3 runs 14 residues. V lost 3 bases, J lost 5 bases, and 13 bases lay in between. Germline V gene sequence: CDR1 SGHAT, CDR2 FQNNGV. The CDR3 coding sequence is TGTGCCAGCAGCTTCGGGGGAGGTCGGGAGACCCAGTACTTC. Amino acids: CASSFGGGRETQYF.

V is TRBV6-4 and J is TRBJ2-7; 7 nucleotides align to TRBD2. The CDR3 runs to 16 residues. After removal of 4 bases from V and 5 bases from J, the junction contained 14 bases not matched to a gene. Germline V CDR1 and CDR2: MRHNA, SNTAGT. CDR3 nucleotides: TGTGCCAGCAGTGTGCCCGGACTAGGGCCTTTCGACGAGCAGTACGTC. As protein: CASSVPGLGPFDEQYV.

In this sample, this clone turned up a few times. The rearrangement uses TRBV29-1 and TRBJ1-1, with D tentatively TRBD1 (6 bases). V lost 7 bases and J lost 5, with 20 bases in between. This CDR3 spans 14 amino acids. The germline V gene encodes CDR1 SQVTM and CDR2 ANQGSEA. The CDR3 region has the DNA TGCAGCGCCCGAGGGGGGGAAGGATGGACTGAAGCTTTCTTT. As protein: CSARGGEGWTEAFF.

This clone appeared a few times. The chain links TRBV15 to TRBJ2-2; D call uncertain. The CDR3 contains 14 residues. Between the trimmed V and J ends, which lost 5 bases and 0 bases, there was a span of 7 bases. Germline loops: CDR1 LNHNV, CDR2 YYDKDF (reference sequence). The DNA of the CDR3 is TGTGCCACCAGCGTGGCAACGAACACCGGGGAGCTGTTTTTT. Encoded protein: CATSVATNTGELFF.

The J gene is TRBJ2-5, the V gene TRBV15, with D perhaps TRBD1 (6 bases). The germline V gene has CDR1 LNHNV and CDR2 YYDKDF (reference sequence). Trimming shortened V by 1 base and J by 0 bases, and 12 bases separated the two germline ends. This CDR3 spans 16 amino acids. This CDR3 is CATSRGGQGHQETQYF. The CDR3 DNA reads TGTGCCACCAGCAGAGGGGGCCAGGGGCACCAAGAGACCCAGTACTTC. Variable domain in full (rest from reference TRBV15 and TRBJ2-5): DAMVIQNPRYQVTQFGKPVTLSCSQTLNHNVMYWYQQKSSQAPKLLFHYYDKDFNNEADTPDNFQSRRPNTSFCFLDIRSPGLGDTAMYLCATSRGGQGHQETQYFGPGTRLLVL.

This clone counts as medium-sized. This sequence joins TRBV28 and TRBJ1-2, with D unclear. Germline V gene lookup returns CDR1 MDHEN and CDR2 SYDVKM. V lost 3 bases and J 1 base, leaving 9 bases between the germline ends. The CDR3 is made up of 14 amino acids. The CDR3 nucleotides are TGTGCCAGCAGTTTTGGGCAGAATAACTATGGCTACACCTTC. It yields the protein CASSFGQNNYGYTF.

The rearrangement uses TRBV5-1 and TRBJ2-3, with D hard to call. The CDR3 has 16 residues. CDR1 is SGHRS and CDR2 is YFSETQ in the germline V gene. V lost 0 bases and J lost 2, with 13 bases in between. The CDR3 coding sequence is TGCGCCAGCAGCTTGGGATTGTCGGAGTCCACAGATACGCAGTATTTT. The encoded protein is CASSLGLSESTDTQYF.

The chain is built from TRBV5-1 and TRBJ1-6; maybe TRBD1 (6 bases). Looked up from germline, CDR1 is SGHRS and CDR2 is YFSETQ. The CDR3 length is 14 residues. Trimming took 0 bases from V and 10 from J, leaving 11 bases between them. The CDR3: CASSLDREVSPLHF. The CDR3 bases are TGCGCCAGCAGCTTGGACAGGGAAGTCTCACCCCTCCACTTT.

The V call is TRBV28, the J call TRBJ2-3, with 10 bases aligning to TRBD2. The CDR3 spans 17 residues. The germline V gene has CDR1 MDHEN and CDR2 SYDVKM. V dropped 7 bases and J dropped 2; count of bases not matched to a gene: 12. Written as DNA, the CDR3 is TGTGCCAGCACCCCTATCGGACTAGCGGCTAACACAGATACGCAGTATTTT. Translation gives CASTPIGLAANTDTQYF.